The 6 T cell receptor beta chains given below trace back to one sample, sequenced in a study of cytomegalovirus exposure and HLA in healthy donors. In the PCR, 60 Vbeta and 13 Jbeta primers were used. TCRdb's copy holds only in-frame clones and misses some; the assay was immunoSEQ multiplex PCR. The sample has some 130,000 clones, under 85% seen once. The sample comprised PBMCs. The receptors were sampled from a woman between 45 and 60 years old in good health and CMV-seropositive.

V gene TRBV9 combines with J gene TRBJ2-7, with a weak D call TRBD2 (5 bases). V was clipped by 0 bases and J by 3 bases, with 10 bases between them. CDR1 is SGDLS and CDR2 is YYNGEE in the germline V gene. The CDR3 has 14 amino acids. The CDR3 sequence is CASSVGGLNYEQYF. CDR3 DNA sequence: TGTGCCAGCAGCGTAGGAGGGCTAAACTACGAGCAGTACTTC.

This clone was counted only a few times. The chain is built from TRBV12-5 and TRBJ2-5, with D possibly matching TRBD2 (6 bases). Germline V gene sequence: CDR1 LGHNT, CDR2 FRNRAP. The CDR3 totals 13 residues. V was clipped by 10 bases and J by 2 bases, with 14 bases between them. CDR3 coding DNA: TGTGCTACCCTCCGGGACTCTCAAGAGACCCAGTACTTC. Its translation: CATLRDSQETQYF.

This chain links TRBV7-9 with TRBJ2-5; 9 bases align to TRBD1. Trimming removed 5 bases from V and 4 bases from J; junction bases left unmatched: 8. Germline CDR1 reads SEHNR; CDR2 reads FQNEAQ (reference sequence). CDR3 length: 15 residues. The CDR3 is CASSQGDREGETQYF. For the CDR3, the DNA is TGTGCCAGCAGCCAAGGGGACAGGGAAGGAGAGACCCAGTACTTC.

The chain employs TRBV15 and TRBJ2-7; 8 bases fit TRBD2. Germline V gene lookup returns CDR1 LNHNV and CDR2 YYDKDF (reference sequence). The CDR3 totals 16 residues. The V and J ends lost 1 base and 2 bases, in that order; junction bases with no gene match: 7. In DNA form, the CDR3 reads TGTGCCACCAGCAGAGGACGTGATAGCGGGGCCTACGAGCAGTACTTC. The encoded protein is CATSRGRDSGAYEQYF.

The chain links TRBV4-3 to TRBJ1-5; a weak D match, TRBD1 (6 bases). There are 18 residues in the CDR3. Trimming removed 4 bases at V and 1 base at J, with 20 bases between. CDR1 LGHNA and CDR2 YSLEER come from the germline V gene. CDR3 sequence reads: CASSPDVGGAMSNQPQHF. The CDR3 DNA reads TGCGCCAGCAGCCCTGACGTGGGGGGGGCTATGAGCAATCAGCCCCAGCATTTT.

The V and J genes are TRBV7-2 and TRBJ2-7; 8 nucleotides agree with TRBD2. V gave up 5 bases and J gave up 2 bases; unmatched junction bases: 8. The CDR3 loop spans 15 amino acids. Germline V gene lookup returns CDR1 SGHTA and CDR2 FQGNSA. The DNA of the CDR3 is TGTGCCAGCAGCCTCTCAGCGGGGGTGGCCTACGAGCAGTACTTC. Translated: CASSLSAGVAYEQYF. The variable domain in full, completed from reference TRBV7-2 and TRBJ2-7, reads GAGVSQSPSNKVTEKGKDVELRCDPISGHTALYWYRQSLGQGLEFLIYFQGNSAPDKSGLPSDRFSAERTGGSVSTLTIQRTQQEDSAVYLCASSLSAGVAYEQYFGPGTRLTVT.